The clone carrying this T cell receptor beta chain was observed a few times. These data are taken from a study of shared clonotypes between healthy human individuals. CDR3 length: 12 amino acids. Germline V CDR1 and CDR2: SGHAT, FQNNGV. Trimming cost V 5 bases and J 4 bases, with 8 bases left between them. The table came from immunoSEQ multiplex PCR; TCRdb's copy has only in-frame clones and leaves some out. The sample has 2.5 million or so clones; around nine tenths are singletons. The V call is TRBV11-2, the J call TRBJ1-1, with D hard to call. Sequenced: naive CD4+ T cells sorted from blood. Described subset: CD45RA+ positively selected. The source is a man younger than 30 in good health. As DNA, the CDR3 is TGTGCCAGCAGCCGTCCCCGCACTGAAGCTTTCTTT. Translation gives CASSRPRTEAFF. The full variable domain, its missing parts supplied by reference TRBV11-2 and TRBJ1-1, is EAGVAQSPRYKIIEKRQSVAFWCNPISGHATLYWYQQILGQGPKLLIQFQNNGVVDDSQLPKDRFSAERLKGVDSTLKIQPAKLEDSAVYLCASSRPRTEAFFGQGTRLTVV.